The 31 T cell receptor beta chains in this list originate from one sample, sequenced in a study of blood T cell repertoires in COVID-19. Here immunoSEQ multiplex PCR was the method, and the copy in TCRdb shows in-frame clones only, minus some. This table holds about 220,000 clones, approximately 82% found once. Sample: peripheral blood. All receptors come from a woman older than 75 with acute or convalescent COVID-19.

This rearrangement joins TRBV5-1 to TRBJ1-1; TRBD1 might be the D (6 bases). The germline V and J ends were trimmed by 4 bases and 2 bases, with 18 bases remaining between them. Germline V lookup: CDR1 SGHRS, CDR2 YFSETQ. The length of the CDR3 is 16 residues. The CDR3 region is CASSPPLWGRNTEAFF. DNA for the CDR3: TGCGCCAGCAGCCCACCCCTGTGGGGGCGAAACACTGAAGCTTTCTTT.

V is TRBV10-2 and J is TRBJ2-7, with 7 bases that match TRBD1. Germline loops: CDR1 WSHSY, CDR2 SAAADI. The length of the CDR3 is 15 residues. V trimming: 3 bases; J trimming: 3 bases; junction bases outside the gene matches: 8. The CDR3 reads CASSEKGANFYEQYF. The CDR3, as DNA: TGCGCCAGCAGTGAAAAGGGGGCAAATTTCTACGAGCAGTACTTC.

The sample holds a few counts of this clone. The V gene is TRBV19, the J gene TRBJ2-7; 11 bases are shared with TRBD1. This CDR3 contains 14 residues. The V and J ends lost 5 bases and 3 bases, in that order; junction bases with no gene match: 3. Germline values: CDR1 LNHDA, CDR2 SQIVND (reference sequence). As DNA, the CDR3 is TGTGCCAGTAGTCCCGGGACAGGGGGCTACGAGCAGTACTTC. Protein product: CASSPGTGGYEQYF.

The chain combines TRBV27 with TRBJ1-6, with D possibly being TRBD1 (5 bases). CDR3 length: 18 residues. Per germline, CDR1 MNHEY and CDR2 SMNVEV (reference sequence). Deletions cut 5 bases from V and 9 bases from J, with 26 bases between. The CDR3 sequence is CASSLSNLGRGRVSPLHF. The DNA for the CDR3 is TGTGCCAGCAGTCTTTCCAATCTGGGTAGGGGTCGAGTTTCACCCCTCCACTTT.

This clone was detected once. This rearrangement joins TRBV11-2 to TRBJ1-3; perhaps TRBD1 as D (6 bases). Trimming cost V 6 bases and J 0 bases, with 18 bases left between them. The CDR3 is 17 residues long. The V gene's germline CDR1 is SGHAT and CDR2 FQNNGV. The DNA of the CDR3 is TGTGCCAGCAGGACCCGAACAGGGCGATCCTCTGGAAACACCATATATTTT. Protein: CASRTRTGRSSGNTIYF.

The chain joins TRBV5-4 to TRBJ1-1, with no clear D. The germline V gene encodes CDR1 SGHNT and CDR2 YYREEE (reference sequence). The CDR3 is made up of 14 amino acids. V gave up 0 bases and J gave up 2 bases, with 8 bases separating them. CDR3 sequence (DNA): TGTGCCAGCAGCTTGGAGCGGCAAAACACTGAAGCTTTCTTT. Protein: CASSLERQNTEAFF.

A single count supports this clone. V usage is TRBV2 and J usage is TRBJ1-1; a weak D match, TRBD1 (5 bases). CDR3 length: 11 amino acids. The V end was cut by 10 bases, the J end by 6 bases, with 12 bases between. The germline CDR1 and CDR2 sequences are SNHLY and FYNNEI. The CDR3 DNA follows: TGTGCCAACGGGGGGGAGGCTGAAGCTTTCTTT. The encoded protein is CANGGEAEAFF.

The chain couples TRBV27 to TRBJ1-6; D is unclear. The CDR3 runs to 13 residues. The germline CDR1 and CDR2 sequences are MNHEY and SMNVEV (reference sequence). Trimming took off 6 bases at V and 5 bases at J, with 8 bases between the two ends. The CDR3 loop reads CASSRVNNSPLHF. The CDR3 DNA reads TGTGCCAGCAGCCGGGTTAATAATTCACCCCTCCACTTT.

CDR3 coding DNA: TGTGCCAGCAGCGTAGAAGGGCGGGGGAAATACAATGAGCAGTTCTTC. Translated: CASSVEGRGKYNEQFF. V and J are TRBV9 and TRBJ2-1; the match to TRBD2 covers 7 bases. The germline V gene has CDR1 SGDLS and CDR2 YYNGEE. Trimming removed 0 bases from V and 4 bases from J; junction bases left unmatched: 7. There are 16 residues in the CDR3.

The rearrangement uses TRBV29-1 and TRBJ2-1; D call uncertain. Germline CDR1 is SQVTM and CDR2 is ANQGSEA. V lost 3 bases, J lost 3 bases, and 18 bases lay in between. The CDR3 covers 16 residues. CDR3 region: CSVDSAGTRSYNEQFF. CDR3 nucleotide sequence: TGCAGCGTTGACTCGGCAGGAACCCGAAGCTACAATGAGCAGTTCTTC.

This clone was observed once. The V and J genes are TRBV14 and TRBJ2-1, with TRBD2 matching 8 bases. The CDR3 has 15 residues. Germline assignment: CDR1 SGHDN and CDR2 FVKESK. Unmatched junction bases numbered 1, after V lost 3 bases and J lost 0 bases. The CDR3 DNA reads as TGTGCCAGCAGCCACGCGGGGGGCTCCTACAATGAGCAGTTCTTC. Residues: CASSHAGGSYNEQFF.

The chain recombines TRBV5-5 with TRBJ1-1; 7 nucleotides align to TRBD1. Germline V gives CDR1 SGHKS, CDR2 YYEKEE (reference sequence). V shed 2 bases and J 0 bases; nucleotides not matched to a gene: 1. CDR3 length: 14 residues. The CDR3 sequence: CASSFGTVNTEAFF. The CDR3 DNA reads TGTGCCAGCAGCTTTGGGACAGTGAACACTGAAGCTTTCTTT.

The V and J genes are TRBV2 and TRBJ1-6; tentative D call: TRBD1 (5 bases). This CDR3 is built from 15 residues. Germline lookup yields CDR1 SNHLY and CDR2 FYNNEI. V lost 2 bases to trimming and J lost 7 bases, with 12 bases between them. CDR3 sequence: CASSETRAGNSPLHF. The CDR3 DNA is TGTGCCAGCAGTGAAACCAGGGCTGGAAATTCACCCCTCCACTTT.

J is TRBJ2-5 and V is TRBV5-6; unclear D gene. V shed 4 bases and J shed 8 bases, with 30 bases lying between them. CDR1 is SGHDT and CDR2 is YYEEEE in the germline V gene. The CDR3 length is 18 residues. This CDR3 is CASSPPSLASGGSRTQYF. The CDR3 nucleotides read TGTGCCAGCAGCCCGCCGTCTCTGGCCTCGGGTGGTAGTCGTACCCAGTACTTC.

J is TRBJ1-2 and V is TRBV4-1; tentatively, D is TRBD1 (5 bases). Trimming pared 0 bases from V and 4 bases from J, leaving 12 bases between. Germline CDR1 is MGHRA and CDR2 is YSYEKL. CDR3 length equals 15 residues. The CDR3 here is CASSQDRQRVYGYTF. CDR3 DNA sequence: TGCGCCAGCAGCCAAGATCGACAGCGGGTCTATGGCTACACCTTC.

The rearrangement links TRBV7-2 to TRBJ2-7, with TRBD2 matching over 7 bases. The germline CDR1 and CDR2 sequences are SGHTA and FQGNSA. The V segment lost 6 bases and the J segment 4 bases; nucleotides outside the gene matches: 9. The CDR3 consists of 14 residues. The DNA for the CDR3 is TGTGCCAGCAGTGAGATGCAGGGAGGGTACGAGCAGTACTTC. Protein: CASSEMQGGYEQYF.

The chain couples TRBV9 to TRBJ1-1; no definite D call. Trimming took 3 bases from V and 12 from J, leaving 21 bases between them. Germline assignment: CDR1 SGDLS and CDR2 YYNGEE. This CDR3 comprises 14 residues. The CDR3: CASSEIRGLGMTFF. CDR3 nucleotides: TGTGCCAGCAGCGAGATTCGGGGTTTAGGGATGACTTTCTTT.

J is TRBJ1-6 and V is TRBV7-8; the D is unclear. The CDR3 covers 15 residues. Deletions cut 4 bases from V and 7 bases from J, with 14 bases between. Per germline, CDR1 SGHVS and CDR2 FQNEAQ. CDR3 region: CASSWLGGGNSPLHF. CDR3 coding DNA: TGTGCCAGCAGCTGGCTGGGAGGTGGAAATTCACCCCTCCACTTT.

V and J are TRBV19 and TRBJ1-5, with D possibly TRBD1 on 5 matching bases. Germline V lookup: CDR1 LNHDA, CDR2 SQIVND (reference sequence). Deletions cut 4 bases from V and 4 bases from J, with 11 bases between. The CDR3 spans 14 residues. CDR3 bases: TGTGCCAGTAGTACGACAGCCTTAAATCAGCCCCAGCATTTT. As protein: CASSTTALNQPQHF.

CDR3 in amino acids: CASSKLPHQPQHF. CDR3 DNA sequence: TGTGCCAGTAGTAAACTTCCCCATCAGCCCCAGCATTTT. J is TRBJ1-5 and V is TRBV19; D gene ambiguous. This CDR3 spans 13 amino acids. CDR1 and CDR2 from the germline V gene are LNHDA and SQIVND (reference sequence). Trimming pared 4 bases from V and 5 bases from J, leaving 9 bases between.

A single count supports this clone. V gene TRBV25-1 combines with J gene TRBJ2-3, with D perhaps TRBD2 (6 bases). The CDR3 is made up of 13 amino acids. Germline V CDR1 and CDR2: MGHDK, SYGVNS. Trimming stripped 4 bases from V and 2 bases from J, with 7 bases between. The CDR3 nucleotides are TGTGCCAGCAGTGGGACTATCACAGATACGCAGTATTTT. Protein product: CASSGTITDTQYF.

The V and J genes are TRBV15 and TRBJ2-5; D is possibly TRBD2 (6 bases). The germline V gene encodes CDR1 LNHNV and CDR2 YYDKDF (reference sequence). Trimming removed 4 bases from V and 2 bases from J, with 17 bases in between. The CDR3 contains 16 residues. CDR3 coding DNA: TGTGCCACCAGCATTACTCCGGGACTGGGTCAAGAGACCCAGTACTTC. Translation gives CATSITPGLGQETQYF.

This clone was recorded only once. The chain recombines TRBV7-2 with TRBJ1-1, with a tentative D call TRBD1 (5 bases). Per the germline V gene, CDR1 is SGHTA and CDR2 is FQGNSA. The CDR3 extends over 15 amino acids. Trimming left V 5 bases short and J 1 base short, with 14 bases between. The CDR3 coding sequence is TGTGCCAGCAGCACGGACATCCAATGGAACACTGAAGCTTTCTTT. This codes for CASSTDIQWNTEAFF.

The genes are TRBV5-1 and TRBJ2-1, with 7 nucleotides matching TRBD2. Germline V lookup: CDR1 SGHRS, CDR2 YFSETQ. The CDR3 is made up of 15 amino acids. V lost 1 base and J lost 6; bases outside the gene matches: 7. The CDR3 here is CASSLSASGGNEQFF. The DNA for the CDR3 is TGCGCCAGCAGCTTGTCTGCTAGCGGCGGCAATGAGCAGTTCTTC.

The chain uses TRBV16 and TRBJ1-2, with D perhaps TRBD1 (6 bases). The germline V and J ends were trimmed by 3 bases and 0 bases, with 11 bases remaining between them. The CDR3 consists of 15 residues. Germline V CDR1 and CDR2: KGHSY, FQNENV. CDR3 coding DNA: TGTGCCAGCAGCCAGACAGGCATTCCTAACTATGGCTACACCTTC. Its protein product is CASSQTGIPNYGYTF.

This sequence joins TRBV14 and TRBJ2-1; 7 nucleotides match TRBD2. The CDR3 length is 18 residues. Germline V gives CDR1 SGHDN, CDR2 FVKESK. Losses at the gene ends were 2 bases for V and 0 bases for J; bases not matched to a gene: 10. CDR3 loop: CASSQRTPGGVSYNEQFF. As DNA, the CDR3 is TGTGCCAGCAGCCAAAGGACCCCGGGGGGTGTCTCCTACAATGAGCAGTTCTTC.

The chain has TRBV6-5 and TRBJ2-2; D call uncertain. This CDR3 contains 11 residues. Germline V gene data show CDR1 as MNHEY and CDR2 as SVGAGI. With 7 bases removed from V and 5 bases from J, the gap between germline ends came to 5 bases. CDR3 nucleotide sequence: TGTGCCAGCATCAGAACCGGGGAGCTGTTTTTT. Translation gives CASIRTGELFF.

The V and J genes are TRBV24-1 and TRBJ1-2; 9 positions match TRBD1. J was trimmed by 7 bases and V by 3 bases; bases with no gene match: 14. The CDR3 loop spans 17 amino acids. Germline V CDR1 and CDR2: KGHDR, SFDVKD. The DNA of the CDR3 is TGTGCCACCAGTGATCCGAGTCCCGGGACAGGGACGGGTGGCTACACCTTC. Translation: CATSDPSPGTGTGGYTF.

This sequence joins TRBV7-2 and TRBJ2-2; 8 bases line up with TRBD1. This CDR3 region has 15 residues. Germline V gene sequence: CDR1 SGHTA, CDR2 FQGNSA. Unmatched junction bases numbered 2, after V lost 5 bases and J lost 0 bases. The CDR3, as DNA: TGTGCCAGCAGCCCGGACAGGGCGAACACCGGGGAGCTGTTTTTT. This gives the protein CASSPDRANTGELFF.

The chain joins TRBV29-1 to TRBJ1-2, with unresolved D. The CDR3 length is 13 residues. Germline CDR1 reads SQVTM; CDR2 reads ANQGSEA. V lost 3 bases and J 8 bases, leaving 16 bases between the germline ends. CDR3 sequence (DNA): TGCAGCGTTGACGATCCCTACCGGCGGGGCTACACCTTC. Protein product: CSVDDPYRRGYTF.

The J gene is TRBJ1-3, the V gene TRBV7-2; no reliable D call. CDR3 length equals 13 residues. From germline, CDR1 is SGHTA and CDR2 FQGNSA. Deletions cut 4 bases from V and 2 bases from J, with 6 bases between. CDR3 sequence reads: CASSSRAGNTIYF. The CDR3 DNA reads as TGTGCCAGCAGCTCCCGCGCTGGAAACACCATATATTTT.